One and the same sample provided the 28 T cell receptor beta chains below, sequenced in a study of shared clonotypes between healthy human individuals. Clones were read by immunoSEQ multiplex PCR, and TCRdb kept only the in-frame ones, dropping some. This sample carries more than 500,000 clones, approximately 95% of them seen once, and the ten largest clones take 0.11%. Naive CD8 cells lacked CD45RO, underwent positive selection for CCR7 and left out terminally differentiated effector memory CD45RA+ cells. The material sequenced was naive CD8+ T cells sorted from blood. The receptors here all came from a woman younger than 45 in good health.

The rearrangement uses TRBV9 and TRBJ1-1; D perhaps matches TRBD1 (6 bases). V lost 4 bases and J lost 12, with 16 bases in between. The CDR3 is 12 residues long. CDR1 is SGDLS, CDR2 YYNGEE, per germline. The CDR3 bases are TGTGCCAGCAGCAAACCCCTCGACAGGCCTTTCTTT. Its translation is CASSKPLDRPFF.

V and J are TRBV7-2 and TRBJ2-7; 7 nucleotides match TRBD2. The CDR3 length is 15 residues. V lost 5 bases to trimming and J lost 3 bases; unmatched junction nucleotides: 10. From germline, CDR1 is SGHTA and CDR2 FQGNSA. CDR3 coding DNA: TGTGCCAGCAGCCTTCGGGCGGGAGTAATCTACGAGCAGTACTTC. Translating gives CASSLRAGVIYEQYF.

The chain recombines TRBV19 with TRBJ2-5; 11 bases are shared with TRBD2. The end of the DNA aligns better with TRBJ2-7, so the J call may be wrong. Germline CDR1 LNHDA, CDR2 SQIVND (reference sequence). The CDR3 runs 13 residues. The CDR3 nucleotides are TGTGCCAGTCAACTAGCGGGAGTTAACGAGCAGTACTTC. Translation gives CASQLAGVNEQYF.

The rearrangement links TRBV7-4 to TRBJ1-3, with D uncertain. The V and J ends lost 0 bases and 4 bases respectively, with 13 bases between them. Germline V lookup: CDR1 SGHVT, CDR2 SQSDAQ. The CDR3 covers 16 residues. The CDR3 is CASSLAPPPGGNTIYF. CDR3 DNA: TGTGCCAGCAGCTTAGCGCCCCCTCCTGGAGGAAACACCATATATTTT.

This chain connects TRBV13 to TRBJ2-5, with 10 nucleotides matching TRBD1. The end of the DNA fits TRBJ2-7 better, so the J call may be wrong. The germline gives CDR1 PRHDT, CDR2 FYEKMQ (reference sequence). This CDR3 is built from 15 residues. The CDR3 is CASSSRGQGGIEQYF. DNA of the CDR3: TGTGCCAGCAGCTCTAGAGGACAGGGGGGAATCGAGCAGTACTTC.

This chain uses TRBV7-9 with TRBJ2-1, with TRBD2 identical over 8 bases. Germline V gives CDR1 SEHNR, CDR2 FQNEAQ (reference sequence). V was clipped by 8 bases and J by 3 bases; unmatched bases: 3. The CDR3 totals 13 residues. CDR3 in DNA: TGTGCCAGCCTCGGGACTAGCTACAATGAGCAGTTCTTC. Its translation: CASLGTSYNEQFF.

This clone showed up just once. The V and J genes are TRBV28 and TRBJ2-7, with D tentatively TRBD2 (5 bases). Trimming left V 4 bases short and J 5 bases short, with 12 bases between. CDR3 length equals 13 residues. CDR1 and CDR2 from the germline V gene are MDHEN and SYDVKM. The CDR3 reads CASSSPGYDEQYF. The CDR3, as DNA: TGTGCCAGCAGTTCCCCGGGGTACGACGAGCAGTACTTC.

This clone occurred a few times. The rearrangement joins TRBV28 to TRBJ1-1, with D possibly being TRBD1 (5 bases). Trimming took off 8 bases at V and 0 bases at J, with 10 bases between the two ends. This CDR3 has 13 residues. Looked up from germline, CDR1 is MDHEN and CDR2 is SYDVKM. DNA of the CDR3: TGTGCCAGCGGATACAGGCTGAACACTGAAGCTTTCTTT. It yields the protein CASGYRLNTEAFF.

The chain combines TRBV7-9 with TRBJ2-1; the D is unclear. Trimming took 1 base from V and 3 from J, leaving 7 bases between them. Germline V gives CDR1 SEHNR, CDR2 FQNEAQ (reference sequence). The CDR3 runs 14 residues. The CDR3 is CASSLVADYNEQFF. The DNA for the CDR3 is TGTGCCAGCAGCTTAGTTGCAGACTACAATGAGCAGTTCTTC.

The chain is built from TRBV4-1 and TRBJ2-7, with 10 bases aligning to TRBD2. Germline V gene sequence: CDR1 MGHRA, CDR2 YSYEKL. The CDR3 has 15 amino acids. V shed 4 bases and J 5 bases; nucleotides not matched to a gene: 8. The CDR3 sequence: CASSPSGSLIHEQYF. As DNA, the CDR3 is TGCGCCAGCAGCCCTAGCGGGAGTTTAATCCACGAGCAGTACTTC.

The gene calls are TRBV5-6 and TRBJ2-7; D might be TRBD1 or TRBD2, each matching 6 bases. The CDR3 consists of 16 residues. The V and J ends lost 4 bases and 0 bases respectively, with 17 bases between them. The germline V gene has CDR1 SGHDT and CDR2 YYEEEE. CDR3 nucleotides: TGTGCCAGCAGCCAGGTGGGGCGGGGACACTCCTACGAGCAGTACTTC. This translates into CASSQVGRGHSYEQYF. The entire variable domain, with the rest obtained from reference TRBV5-6 and TRBJ2-7, is as follows: DAGVTQSPTHLIKTRGQQVTLRCSPKSGHDTVSWYQQALGQGPQFIFQYYEEEERQRGNFPDRFSGHQFPNYSSELNVNALLLGDSALYLCASSQVGRGHSYEQYFGPGTRLTVT.

This CDR3 reads CASSLGVGLIYTF. The CDR3 bases are TGTGCCAGCAGCTTAGGAGTTGGACTGATCTACACCTTC. This rearrangement joins TRBV13 to TRBJ1-2; no firm D call. V shed 0 bases and J shed 10 bases, with 12 bases lying between them. Germline CDR1 is PRHDT and CDR2 is FYEKMQ (reference sequence). This CDR3 is 13 amino acids long.

The rearrangement joins TRBV28 to TRBJ2-7; 7 bases match TRBD1. The CDR3 runs 14 residues. Looked up from germline, CDR1 is MDHEN and CDR2 is SYDVKM. The V segment lost 6 bases and the J segment 2 bases; nucleotides outside the gene matches: 7. In nucleotides, the CDR3 is TGTGCCAGCAGAAACCCTGGGACAGCCTACGAGCAGTACTTC. Amino acid sequence: CASRNPGTAYEQYF. The variable domain in full, completed from reference TRBV28 and TRBJ2-7, reads DVKVTQSSRYLVKRTGEKVFLECVQDMDHENMFWYRQDPGLGLRLIYFSYDVKMKEKGDIPEGYSVSREKKERFSLILESASTNQTSMYLCASRNPGTAYEQYFGPGTRLTVT.

The gene calls are TRBV7-3 and TRBJ1-2; D remains unclear. CDR3 length: 13 residues. Trimming cost V 3 bases and J 8 bases, with 13 bases left between them. Germline values: CDR1 SGHTA, CDR2 FQGTGA. As DNA, the CDR3 is TGTGCCAGCAGCTTGGGTGGGTTAGACGGCTACACCTTC. This sequence encodes CASSLGGLDGYTF.

This chain connects TRBV7-2 to TRBJ2-3, with D hard to call. The germline V gene encodes CDR1 SGHTA and CDR2 FQGNSA. Trimming cost V 5 bases and J 10 bases, with 10 bases left between them. The length of the CDR3 is 11 residues. In DNA, the CDR3 is TGTGCCAGCAGCCCCATGGAAGCGCAGTATTTT. It codes for CASSPMEAQYF.

The chain employs TRBV15 and TRBJ2-7; 7 nucleotides align to TRBD1. Germline V gene sequence: CDR1 LNHNV, CDR2 YYDKDF (reference sequence). This CDR3 has 14 amino acids. V was clipped by 1 base and J by 9 bases; unmatched bases: 9. The CDR3 is CATSRVEDRHRQYF. CDR3 sequence (DNA): TGTGCCACCAGCAGAGTAGAGGACAGGCATCGGCAGTACTTC.

A note on this clone: At the DNA level, this CDR3 is encoded by other sequences in the same sample as well. V and J are TRBV29-1 and TRBJ2-7, with unresolved D. Trimming shortened V by 4 bases and J by 2 bases, and 6 bases separated the two germline ends. Germline V lookup: CDR1 SQVTM, CDR2 ANQGSEA. This CDR3 has 11 amino acids. CDR3 coding DNA: TGCAGCGTTGGGGTTCCCTACGAGCAGTACTTC. Encoded protein: CSVGVPYEQYF.

This chain links TRBV9 with TRBJ1-2; D might be TRBD1 (5 bases). Germline CDR1 SGDLS, CDR2 YYNGEE. The ends were cut back, 3 bases at V and 2 bases at J, with 11 bases in the middle. This CDR3 spans 14 amino acids. CDR3 loop: CASSEGSPNYGYTF. In DNA form, the CDR3 reads TGTGCCAGCAGCGAGGGGAGCCCGAACTATGGCTACACCTTC.

The chain is built from TRBV27 and TRBJ2-7; 8 positions agree with TRBD2. This CDR3 is built from 14 residues. Per the germline V gene, CDR1 is MNHEY and CDR2 is SMNVEV (reference sequence). V lost 5 bases, J lost 5 bases, and 8 bases stayed unmatched. CDR3: CASSNSGKIHEQYF. DNA of the CDR3: TGTGCCAGCAGTAATAGCGGGAAGATCCACGAGCAGTACTTC.

The rearrangement joins TRBV9 to TRBJ2-7, with D perhaps TRBD1 (6 bases). The germline V gene has CDR1 SGDLS and CDR2 YYNGEE. V was pared by 2 bases and J by 6 bases, with 15 bases between. This CDR3 contains 14 residues. The CDR3 is CASSVSKQGPEQYF. CDR3 sequence (DNA): TGTGCCAGCAGCGTCTCCAAACAGGGCCCCGAGCAGTACTTC.

The chain uses TRBV29-1 and TRBJ2-3; D gene uncertain. V was trimmed by 4 bases and J by 2 bases, leaving 19 bases between them. Per germline, CDR1 SQVTM and CDR2 ANQGSEA. The CDR3 length is 16 residues. This CDR3 reads CSVVLSAVLLTDTQYF. CDR3 coding DNA: TGCAGCGTTGTGTTATCGGCGGTTCTACTCACAGATACGCAGTATTTT.

The V call is TRBV27, the J call TRBJ1-5; D might be TRBD1 (6 bases). CDR1 MNHEY and CDR2 SMNVEV come from the germline V gene (reference sequence). Between the trimmed V and J ends, which lost 5 bases and 4 bases, there was a span of 15 bases. CDR3 size: 15 residues. The CDR3 reads CASSLSGGLNQPQHF. DNA of the CDR3: TGTGCCAGCAGTCTTTCGGGGGGGCTAAATCAGCCCCAGCATTTT.

The chain combines TRBV6-5 with TRBJ2-7; possibly TRBD2 for D (6 bases). The CDR3 consists of 14 residues. Germline loops: CDR1 MNHEY, CDR2 SVGAGI. V lost 7 bases to trimming and J lost 0 bases, with 13 bases between them. The CDR3 DNA reads as TGTGCCAGCACCATTAGCGGAAGCTCCTACGAGCAGTACTTC. It specifies CASTISGSSYEQYF.

The rearrangement joins TRBV13 to TRBJ2-7; D gene uncertain. The CDR3 runs to 12 residues. Germline-derived CDR1 and CDR2 are PRHDT and FYEKMQ (reference sequence). V was clipped by 1 base and J by 4 bases, with 5 bases between them. CDR3 sequence reads: CASSLDRYEQYF. In DNA form, the CDR3 reads TGTGCCAGCAGCTTAGACCGGTACGAGCAGTACTTC.

The sample holds one count of this clone. The chain uses TRBV11-2 and TRBJ2-7, with D possibly TRBD1 on 5 matching bases. V was pared by 3 bases and J by 2 bases, with 8 bases between. CDR3 length: 13 residues. Germline-derived CDR1 and CDR2 are SGHAT and FQNNGV. The CDR3 reads CASSFGQAYEQYF. The CDR3 nucleotides are TGTGCCAGCAGCTTTGGACAAGCCTACGAGCAGTACTTC.

DNA of the CDR3: TGTGCCAGCAGTGATTTGCTCAGGACTAACCACAATGAGCAGTTCTTC. Residues: CASSDLLRTNHNEQFF. The chain combines TRBV25-1 with TRBJ2-1, with D perhaps matching TRBD2 (6 bases). CDR3 length: 16 residues. Germline V CDR1 and CDR2: MGHDK, SYGVNS. Trimming shortened V by 3 bases and J by 5 bases, and 17 bases separated the two germline ends.

The CDR3 bases are TGTGCCAGCAGCCCTACGCTAGTGGGCGAGCAGTACTTC. Encoded protein: CASSPTLVGEQYF. The V and J genes are TRBV7-6 and TRBJ2-7; D not resolved. The CDR3 has 13 residues. Germline V gene lookup returns CDR1 SGHVS and CDR2 FNYEAQ. V shed 5 bases and J shed 6 bases, with 14 bases lying between them.

The chain combines TRBV29-1 with TRBJ1-1, with D unclear. Germline CDR1 is SQVTM and CDR2 is ANQGSEA. The ends were cut back, 5 bases at V and 7 bases at J, with 11 bases in the middle. The CDR3 is 11 residues long. In DNA form, the CDR3 reads TGCAGCGTTCACGTGGGGAATGAAGCTTTCTTT. Translation: CSVHVGNEAFF.